This T cell receptor (beta chain) originates from a study of low-dose radiotherapy and immunotherapy resistance in tumors. On the study more broadly: Those assigned to Cohort 2 were treated with 1 Gy per fraction every two weeks (13 Gy in total over 26 weeks). Intravenous ipilimumab 1 mg/kg every six weeks was given with nivolumab 240 mg every two weeks.

As to time point: before trial treatment. The donors' regimen was nivolumab, ipilimumab, aspirin, low-dose cyclophosphamide and low-dose radiotherapy. This clonotype has at least ten counts. Trimming removed 3 bases from V and 3 bases from J; junction bases left unmatched: 3. This CDR3 contains 16 residues. Alpha and beta chains were covered, as first-strand cDNA relied on TRAV- and TRBV-specific primers. Using a constant-region primer together with a V-primer adapter, TCRs were subjected to about 20 PCR cycles of amplification. By in vitro transcription, the isolated mRNA was amplified. TCRdb reprocessed the reads with MiXCR, giving one entry per CDR3 protein. The sample gives more than 70,000 distinct CDR3 sequences, around a third of which show up once; around 10% is in the top ten.

The TCR originated in a female donor with ovarian cancer. V and J are TRBV12-3 or TRBV12-4 and TRBJ2-3; 13 nucleotides agree with TRBD2. This specimen was PBMCs, taken before treatment. CDR3 bases: TGTGCCAGCAGTTTTCGGACTAGCGGGAGTACAGATACGCAGTATTTT. Amino acids: CASSFRTSGSTDTQYF.